The 20 T cell receptor beta chains in this list originate from one sample, sequenced in a study of post-analysis software for immune sequencing data. The study, taken as a whole, reports: When patients were compared with controls, about five TRBV segments were more frequent, TRBV5-6, TRBV5-1 and TRBV20-1 among them.

No antigens are known for them. Unique molecular identifiers tagged the TCR beta cDNA libraries. TCRdb itself ran the PCR reads through MiXCR, one entry per CDR3 protein. The sample includes about 430,000 distinct CDR3 sequences, less than 40% seen only once; the top ten take less than 10%. The source material was blood. The receptor source for this set is a girl aged 2 to 9 with multiple sclerosis.

This clonotype was detected a few times. The chain employs TRBV10-3 and TRBJ2-5, with no clear D. Trimming pared 2 bases from V and 5 bases from J, leaving 12 bases between. This CDR3 contains 14 residues. CDR1 is ENHRY and CDR2 is SYGVKD in the germline V gene. The chain's CDR3 is CAISEGWLWETQYF. The CDR3, as DNA: TGTGCCATCAGTGAGGGCTGGCTATGGGAGACCCAGTACTTC.

V usage is TRBV7-9 and J usage is TRBJ2-5; weak D call: TRBD1 (5 bases). The length of the CDR3 is 14 residues. Germline CDR1 reads SEHNR; CDR2 reads FQNEAQ (reference sequence). Deletions cut 4 bases from V and 11 bases from J, with 20 bases between. The DNA of the CDR3 is TGTGCCAGCAGCTCCCCTGACAGCCCGGTAGGGCAGTACTTC. Translated, it gives CASSSPDSPVGQYF.

The V call is TRBV7-9, the J call TRBJ2-7, with 10 bases that match TRBD2. CDR3 length equals 15 residues. Germline CDR1 SEHNR, CDR2 FQNEAQ (reference sequence). V lost 0 bases, J lost 5 bases, and 4 bases stayed unmatched. The CDR3 sequence: CASSLAPLAGDEQYF. The CDR3, as DNA: TGTGCCAGCAGCTTAGCTCCCCTAGCGGGAGACGAGCAGTACTTC. The variable domain in full, completed from reference TRBV7-9 and TRBJ2-7, reads DTGVSQNPRHKITKRGQNVTFRCDPISEHNRLYWYRQTLGQGPEFLTYFQNEAQLEKSRLLSDRFSAERPKGSFSTLEIQRTEQGDSAMYLCASSLAPLAGDEQYFGPGTRLTVT.

The genes are TRBV29-1 and TRBJ1-2; TRBD1 matches at 8 bases. This CDR3 region has 11 residues. Trimming removed 8 bases from V and 9 bases from J; junction bases left unmatched: 8. Germline CDR1 reads SQVTM; CDR2 reads ANQGSEA. CDR3 DNA: TGCAGCACGGGACAGGACCAGAGCTACACCTTC. The encoded protein is CSTGQDQSYTF.

V and J are TRBV6-5 and TRBJ1-2, with D perhaps matching TRBD1 (5 bases). Germline V CDR1 and CDR2: MNHEY, SVGAGI. The CDR3 loop spans 14 amino acids. The V gene lost 6 bases and the J gene lost 4 bases, with 15 bases spanning the gap. The CDR3 sequence is CASSESRVIYGYTF. The CDR3 region has the DNA TGTGCCAGCAGCGAGAGCAGGGTAATCTATGGCTACACCTTC.

This clonotype was counted a few times. The chain links TRBV29-1 to TRBJ2-7; D perhaps matches TRBD1 (5 bases). Germline CDR1 and CDR2: SQVTM and ANQGSEA. Between the trimmed V and J ends, which lost 0 bases and 4 bases, there was a span of 10 bases. The CDR3 runs to 13 residues. Here the CDR3 reads CSVEEGQGYEQYF. The CDR3 region has the DNA TGCAGCGTTGAAGAGGGTCAGGGTTACGAGCAGTACTTC.

V and J are TRBV5-5 and TRBJ1-2; D not certain. Looked up from germline, CDR1 is SGHKS and CDR2 is YYEKEE (reference sequence). The V end lost 1 base, the J end lost 4 bases, and 11 bases lay between the germline ends. The CDR3 contains 14 residues. The CDR3 is CASSLFEKIYGYTF. CDR3 DNA: TGTGCCAGCAGCTTGTTCGAGAAGATCTATGGCTACACCTTC. Variable domain in full (rest from reference TRBV5-5 and TRBJ1-2): DAGVTQSPTHLIKTRGQQVTLRCSPISGHKSVSWYQQVLGQGPQFIFQYYEKEERGRGNFPDRFSARQFPNYSSELNVNALLLGDSALYLCASSLFEKIYGYTFGSGTRLTVV.

V and J are TRBV29-1 and TRBJ1-2; D might be TRBD1 (5 bases). This CDR3 is built from 15 residues. V lost 2 bases, J lost 4 bases, and 17 bases lay in between. Germline CDR1 reads SQVTM; CDR2 reads ANQGSEA. The CDR3 DNA sequence: TGCAGCGTTGAAACGCGGCAGGGTCGGAGCTATGGCTACACCTTC. Amino acids: CSVETRQGRSYGYTF.

The chain has TRBV15 and TRBJ2-7; D is perhaps TRBD2 (7 bases). The CDR3 is made up of 16 amino acids. The V end was cut by 5 bases, the J end by 3 bases, with 20 bases between. Germline V gene sequence: CDR1 LNHNV, CDR2 YYDKDF (reference sequence). CDR3 bases: TGTGCCACCAGCTGGCACGCGGGACTACAGGGCTACGAGCAGTACTTC. Encoded protein: CATSWHAGLQGYEQYF.

The chain employs TRBV29-1 and TRBJ2-1; D might be TRBD1 or TRBD2, each matching 5 bases. Germline loops: CDR1 SQVTM, CDR2 ANQGSEA. The CDR3 loop spans 12 amino acids. V was cut by 4 bases and J by 9 bases, with 13 bases left in between. In nucleotides, the CDR3 is TGCAGCGTTGGTCCAGGGACGGGTGAGCAGTTCTTC. Translated, it gives CSVGPGTGEQFF.

The table lists this clonotype with a few counts. The CDR3, as DNA: TGCAGTGCTACCAATGGCGGGAGTTGGGGGAATGAGCAGTTCTTC. Encoded protein: CSATNGGSWGNEQFF. This sequence joins TRBV20-1 and TRBJ2-1, with 7 bases fitting TRBD2. CDR3 length: 15 residues. CDR1 and CDR2 from the germline V gene are DFQATT and SNEGSKA (reference sequence). The J segment lost 7 bases and the V segment lost 4 bases, leaving 13 bases of the junction unmatched.

The genes are TRBV10-2 and TRBJ2-1, with D possibly matching TRBD1 (8 bases). The V end lost 6 bases, the J end lost 6 bases, and 12 bases lay between the germline ends. Germline assignment: CDR1 WSHSY and CDR2 SAAADI. The CDR3 is 13 amino acids. The CDR3 region is CASRTGEGNEQFF. Here the CDR3 DNA reads TGCGCCAGCAGGACAGGGGAGGGCAATGAGCAGTTCTTC.

This clonotype has more than one count but fewer than ten. This chain connects TRBV18 to TRBJ2-7; the match to TRBD2 covers 7 bases. Germline-derived CDR1 and CDR2 are KGHSH and LQKENI. The CDR3 runs to 18 residues. The junction had 17 bases not matched to a gene; V was cut back by 3 bases and J by 3 bases. CDR3 nucleotides: TGTGCCAGCTCACCTCCGATTCCTAAAAGGGAGGGGTTCTACGAGCAGTACTTC. It specifies CASSPPIPKREGFYEQYF.

The gene calls are TRBV5-6 and TRBJ2-1; the match to TRBD1 covers 8 bases. V shed 1 base, J shed 4 bases, and the junction held 4 bases outside the gene matches. From germline, CDR1 is SGHDT and CDR2 YYEEEE. CDR3 length equals 15 residues. The CDR3 nucleotides are TGTGCCAGCAGCTTGCTGGACAGGGATTACAATGAGCAGTTCTTC. Translated, it gives CASSLLDRDYNEQFF.

In this sample, this clonotype turned up once. The chain employs TRBV16 and TRBJ1-5, with 8 bases lining up with TRBD1. Trimming at V came to 2 bases and at J to 4 bases, leaving 4 bases not matched to a gene. The CDR3 totals 15 residues. Germline CDR1 KGHSY, CDR2 FQNENV. CDR3: CASSQPGGMNQPQHF. The CDR3 nucleotides read TGTGCCAGCAGCCAACCAGGGGGCATGAATCAGCCCCAGCATTTT.

This clonotype was detected only a few times. The chain carries TRBV29-1 and TRBJ2-2; D is possibly TRBD1 (6 bases). Germline CDR1 reads SQVTM; CDR2 reads ANQGSEA. CDR3 length: 13 amino acids. V was clipped by 5 bases and J by 3 bases, with 10 bases between them. The CDR3 protein is CSVLRTDTGELFF. The CDR3 DNA reads as TGCAGCGTTTTGCGGACAGACACCGGGGAGCTGTTTTTT.

V and J are TRBV7-8 and TRBJ2-1, with TRBD2 as a possible D gene (6 bases). The V end was cut by 0 bases, the J end by 10 bases, with 16 bases between. The CDR3 sequence is 15 residues long. From germline, CDR1 is SGHVS and CDR2 FQNEAQ. CDR3 DNA: TGTGCCAGCAGCTTAGCAAGGACGGGAGACTACGAGCAGTTCTTC. Translation: CASSLARTGDYEQFF.

V is TRBV6-5 and J is TRBJ2-7; D unresolved. V lost 5 bases and J lost 4, with 12 bases in between. Germline CDR1 is MNHEY and CDR2 is SVGAGI. The CDR3 loop spans 13 amino acids. CDR3 residues: CASSPRRSYEQYF. The DNA for the CDR3 is TGTGCCAGCAGTCCACGTAGGTCTTACGAGCAGTACTTC.

The chain couples TRBV5-1 to TRBJ2-3; 9 bases map to TRBD1. The CDR3 sequence is 17 residues long. After removal of 4 bases from V and 2 bases from J, the junction contained 11 bases not matched to a gene. Germline-derived CDR1 and CDR2 are SGHRS and YFSETQ. The CDR3 nucleotides are TGCGCCAGCAGCATCCCGAGGACAGGGGCCCCCACAGATACGCAGTATTTT. Protein product: CASSIPRTGAPTDTQYF.

This clonotype was observed a handful of times. The rearrangement joins TRBV27 to TRBJ2-3; no definite D call. The V gene's germline CDR1 is MNHEY and CDR2 SMNVEV (reference sequence). There are 13 residues in the CDR3. V lost 3 bases and J lost 5, with 9 bases in between. CDR3 sequence: CASSFDWKDTQYF. CDR3 nucleotide sequence: TGTGCCAGCAGTTTCGACTGGAAAGATACGCAGTATTTT.